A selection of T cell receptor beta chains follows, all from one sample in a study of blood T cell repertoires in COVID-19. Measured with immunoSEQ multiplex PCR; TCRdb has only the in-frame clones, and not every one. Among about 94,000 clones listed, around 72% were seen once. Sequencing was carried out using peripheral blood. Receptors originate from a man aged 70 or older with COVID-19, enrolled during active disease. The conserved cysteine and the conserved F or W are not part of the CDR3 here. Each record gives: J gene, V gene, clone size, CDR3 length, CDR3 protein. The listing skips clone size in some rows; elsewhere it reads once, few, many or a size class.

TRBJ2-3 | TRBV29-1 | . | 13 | SVVLAGGGTDTQY
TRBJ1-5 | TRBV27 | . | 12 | ASSLRGNNQPQH
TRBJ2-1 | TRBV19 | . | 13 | ASRLDSLYYNEQF
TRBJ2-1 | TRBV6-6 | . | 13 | ASSYSPGGSNEQF
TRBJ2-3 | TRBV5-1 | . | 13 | ASWKAGGSTDTQY
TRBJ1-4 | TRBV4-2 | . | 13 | ASSQAQTGPEKLF
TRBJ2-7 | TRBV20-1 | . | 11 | SASGGVAYEQY
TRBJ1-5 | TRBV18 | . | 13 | ASSPAGTVNQPQH
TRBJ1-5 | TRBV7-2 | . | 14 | ASSLVPGNSNQPQH
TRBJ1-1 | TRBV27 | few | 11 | ASSFTGNTEAF
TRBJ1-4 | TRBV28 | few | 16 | ASSPYRPKQGKDEKLF
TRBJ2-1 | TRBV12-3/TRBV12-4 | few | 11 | ASELGDTIPQF
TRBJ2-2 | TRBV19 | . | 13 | ASSIVGGAAGELF
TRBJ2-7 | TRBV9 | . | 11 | ASSVDFRGEQY
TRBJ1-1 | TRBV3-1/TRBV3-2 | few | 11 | ASSLTGVTEAF
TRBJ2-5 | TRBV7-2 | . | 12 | ASSHDRGRETQY
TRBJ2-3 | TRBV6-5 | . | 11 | ASKLPAPDTQY
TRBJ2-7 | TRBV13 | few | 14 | ASSPGLGSGPYEQY
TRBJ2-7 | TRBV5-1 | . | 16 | ASSLGPGGTGLGTEQY
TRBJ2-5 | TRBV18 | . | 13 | ASSRGAAEQETQY
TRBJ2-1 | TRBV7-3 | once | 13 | ASSREGLAGEWQF
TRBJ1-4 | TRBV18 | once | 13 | ASSPLGTGYEKLF
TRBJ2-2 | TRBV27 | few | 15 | ASKGLAGGPGTGELF
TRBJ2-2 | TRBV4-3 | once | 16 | ASSQEGQTGINTGELF
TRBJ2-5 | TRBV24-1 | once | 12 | ATSDAGGRETQY
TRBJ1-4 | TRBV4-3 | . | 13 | ASGPGQANNEKLF